This TCR beta chain emerged from a study of OX40 agonist ivuxolimab in advanced cancers. Across the whole study: An anti-OX40 (CD134) antibody with agonistic activity, ivuxolimab, was administered to patients. Overall study results and limits: Average numbers of expanded clones were greater in CD8+ T cells than in CD4+. CD4+ and CD8+ T cells in blood underwent clonal expansion by week 6 at 0.1 to 3.0 mg/kg.

The repertoire was sequenced with immunoSEQ multiplex PCR; TCRdb's copy has only in-frame clones and lacks some. The data hold approximately 22,000 clones, with roughly 81% observed a single time. On this clone: Its specificity is unknown.

CDR3 length equals 15 residues. The germline V gene encodes CDR1 SGHNT and CDR2 YYREEE (reference sequence). V shed 4 bases and J 1 base; nucleotides not matched to a gene: 4. This specimen was CD4+ or CD8+ T cells sorted from blood, taken in a trial of the OX40 agonist ivuxolimab. V is TRBV5-4 and J is TRBJ2-3; 9 positions match TRBD2. This receptor was taken from an adult with an advanced solid tumor such as melanoma, head and neck, liver or kidney cancer. CDR3 loop: CASSLSGGGTDTQYF. The CDR3 nucleotides read TGTGCCAGCAGCCTTAGCGGGGGAGGCACAGATACGCAGTATTTT.